This TCR beta chain was captured by sequencing in a study of cytomegalovirus exposure and HLA in healthy donors. Trimming cost V 3 bases and J 0 bases, with 6 bases left between them. CDR3 length equals 14 residues. CDR1 is SNHLY, CDR2 FYNNEI, per germline. Amplification used 60 Vbeta primers and 13 Jbeta primers. TCRdb keeps only in-frame clones here, not all; method: immunoSEQ multiplex PCR. This table has fewer than 200,000 clones, more than 75% appearing once. This receptor was obtained from a girl less than two years old in good health and CMV-seronegative. Sequencing was carried out using PBMCs. This chain uses TRBV2 with TRBJ2-4; D uncertain. The CDR3 nucleotides are TGTGCCAGCAGTGACTCTCTAGCCAAAAACATTCAGTACTTC. Translated: CASSDSLAKNIQYF.